Listed below are T cell receptor beta chains from one sample, sequenced in a study of blood T cell repertoires in COVID-19. Data came from immunoSEQ multiplex PCR; TCRdb stores just in-frame clones and leaves some out. The table includes approximately 250,000 clones, approximately 86% detected once. Sequences were obtained from PBMCs or T cells enriched from blood (not recorded which). The source of these receptors is a woman aged 30 to 39 who had recovered from COVID-19. CDR3s include the opening cysteine and the closing phenylalanine or tryptophan. Each record gives: clone size, D gene, V gene, J gene, CDR3 protein, CDR3 DNA. D genes are given only for firm matches. Not all rows give a size; the values are once, few, many and, for expanded clones, a class.

size: NA; D: NA; V: TRBV27; J: TRBJ1-1; CDR3: CASSFLGAPMNTEAFF; DNA: TGTGCCAGCAGTTTTTTGGGGGCTCCCATGAACACTGAAGCTTTCTTT
size: NA; D: TRBD2; V: TRBV5-1; J: TRBJ2-7; CDR3: CASSFTGLPLRAEQYF; DNA: TGCGCCAGCAGCTTTACGGGACTACCCCTCCGCGCCGAGCAGTACTTC
size: few; D: NA; V: TRBV11-2; J: TRBJ2-5; CDR3: CASEAGPGETQYF; DNA: TGTGCCAGCGAGGCGGGCCCGGGGGAGACCCAGTACTTC
size: NA; D: NA; V: TRBV12-3/TRBV12-4; J: TRBJ1-2; CDR3: CASSSRVSGYTF; DNA: TGTGCCAGCAGTTCCAGGGTTAGTGGCTACACCTTC
size: NA; D: NA; V: TRBV11-3; J: TRBJ2-4; CDR3: CASSRDLGDIQYF; DNA: TGTGCCAGCAGCAGAGACCTAGGGGACATTCAGTACTTC
size: NA; D: NA; V: TRBV11-2; J: TRBJ2-5; CDR3: CASSRSGQETQYF; DNA: TGTGCCAGCAGCAGAAGCGGGCAAGAGACCCAGTACTTC
size: few; D: TRBD1; V: TRBV19; J: TRBJ1-1; CDR3: CASSPGTGEGLNTEAFF; DNA: TGTGCCAGTAGTCCCGGGACAGGGGAGGGGCTGAACACTGAAGCTTTCTTT
size: NA; D: NA; V: TRBV12-3/TRBV12-4; J: TRBJ2-3; CDR3: CASRAGITDTQYF; DNA: TGTGCCAGCAGGGCGGGGATCACAGATACGCAGTATTTT
size: NA; D: TRBD1; V: TRBV27; J: TRBJ1-3; CDR3: CASSFTGGFDTIYF; DNA: TGTGCCAGCAGTTTTACAGGGGGTTTCGACACCATATATTTT
size: NA; D: NA; V: TRBV24-1; J: TRBJ2-3; CDR3: CATSDPQGSFTDTQYF; DNA: TGTGCCACCAGTGATCCACAGGGTTCCTTCACGGATACGCAGTATTTT
size: NA; D: TRBD1; V: TRBV28; J: TRBJ1-1; CDR3: CASSFRGRVRVAEAFF; DNA: TGTGCCAGCAGTTTCAGGGGGCGGGTCAGGGTCGCTGAAGCTTTCTTT
size: NA; D: TRBD2; V: TRBV11-3; J: TRBJ2-2; CDR3: CASSPGWGAGEEDGELFF; DNA: TGTGCCAGCAGCCCTGGGTGGGGAGCGGGAGAGGAGGACGGGGAGCTGTTTTTT
size: NA; D: TRBD2; V: TRBV7-2; J: TRBJ2-1; CDR3: CASSLAPRDGGRVSAQQFF; DNA: TGTGCCAGCAGCTTAGCCCCACGAGATGGGGGGAGGGTGTCCGCCCAGCAGTTCTTC
size: once; D: TRBD2; V: TRBV7-7; J: TRBJ2-7; CDR3: CASSWQIGGEQYF; DNA: TGTGCTAGCAGCTGGCAAATCGGGGGGGAGCAGTACTTC
size: NA; D: NA; V: TRBV4-3; J: TRBJ1-1; CDR3: CASSPVPMRNTEAFF; DNA: TGCGCCAGCAGCCCGGTTCCGATGCGGAACACTGAAGCTTTCTTT
size: NA; D: TRBD2; V: TRBV7-7; J: TRBJ2-1; CDR3: CASSPRLADSYNEQFF; DNA: TGTGCCAGCAGCCCCCGACTAGCGGACTCCTACAATGAGCAGTTCTTC
size: NA; D: NA; V: TRBV12-2; J: TRBJ2-3; CDR3: CASRLRASGRLAGHADTQYF; DNA: TGTGCAAGTCGCTTAAGGGCTAGCGGGAGGCTTGCAGGTCACGCAGATACGCAGTATTTT
size: NA; D: TRBD1; V: TRBV4-1; J: TRBJ1-3; CDR3: CASSLLDRGGNTIYF; DNA: TGCGCCAGCAGCCTATTAGACAGGGGGGGAAACACCATATATTTT
size: NA; D: NA; V: TRBV5-1; J: TRBJ2-5; CDR3: CASSFRGQETQYF; DNA: TGCGCCAGCAGCTTCAGGGGACAAGAGACCCAGTACTTC
size: NA; D: NA; V: TRBV12-3/TRBV12-4; J: TRBJ1-5; CDR3: CASMSFYQPQHF; DNA: TGTGCCAGCATGAGTTTTTATCAGCCCCAGCATTTT
size: NA; D: NA; V: TRBV28; J: TRBJ2-3; CDR3: CASSLFPLRGSTTDTQYF; DNA: TGTGCCAGCAGTTTATTTCCCCTCAGGGGATCTACTACAGATACGCAGTATTTT
size: NA; D: TRBD1; V: TRBV12-3/TRBV12-4; J: TRBJ1-2; CDR3: CASRPGQRRYTF; DNA: TGTGCCAGCAGGCCGGGACAGCGGCGCTACACCTTC